This TCR beta chain was captured in a study of OX40 agonist ivuxolimab in advanced cancers. Study in general: Mean age approximately 61 years, range roughly 20 to 85; 82.7% male. There were three patients with partial responses, one having hepatocellular carcinoma and two cutaneous melanoma.

Overall study results and limits: Both CD4+ and CD8+ T cell populations in blood had undergone clonal expansion by week 6 at 0.1 to 3.0 mg/kg.

As concerns this clone: The antigen remains undetermined.

Generated by immunoSEQ multiplex PCR, the TCRdb table keeps only in-frame clones and is missing some. The sample holds about 78,000 clones, under 85% seen once. V trimming: 5 bases; J trimming: 0 bases; junction bases outside the gene matches: 5. The CDR3 has 16 amino acids. Germline-derived CDR1 and CDR2 are KGHSH and LQKENI. The receptor comes from an adult with an advanced solid tumor such as melanoma, head and neck, liver or kidney cancer. The chain joins TRBV18 to TRBJ2-2, with 8 bases that match TRBD2. Sequencing was performed on CD4+ or CD8+ T cells sorted from blood, taken in a trial of the OX40 agonist ivuxolimab. The CDR3 region has the DNA TGTGCCAGCTCAACAACTAGCGGCCCGAACACCGGGGAGCTGTTTTTT. Translated: CASSTTSGPNTGELFF.